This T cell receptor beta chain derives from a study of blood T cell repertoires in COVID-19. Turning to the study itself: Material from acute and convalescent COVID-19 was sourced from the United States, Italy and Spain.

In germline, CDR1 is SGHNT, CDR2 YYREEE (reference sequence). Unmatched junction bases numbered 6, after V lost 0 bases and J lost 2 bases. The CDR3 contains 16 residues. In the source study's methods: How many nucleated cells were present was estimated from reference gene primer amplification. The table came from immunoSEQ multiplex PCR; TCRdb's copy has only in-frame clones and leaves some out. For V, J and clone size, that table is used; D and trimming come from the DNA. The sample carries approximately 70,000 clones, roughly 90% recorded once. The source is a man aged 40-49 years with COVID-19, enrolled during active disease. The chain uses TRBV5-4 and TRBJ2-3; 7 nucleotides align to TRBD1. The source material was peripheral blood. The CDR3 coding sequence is TGTGCCAGCAGCTTGGGAAACAGGGGAGTCACAGATACGCAGTATTTT. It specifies CASSLGNRGVTDTQYF.